The 3 T cell receptor beta chains below all came from one sample that was sequenced in a study of T-cell memory formation after mild COVID-19. TCRdb redid the calling of the 5' RACE reads with MiXCR, one entry per CDR3 protein. Of around 530,000 distinct CDR3 sequences listed, less than 25% are singletons. The sequencing sample was made of PBMCs or a T cell subset sorted from them (not recorded which). The receptors were sampled from an adult woman who had mild COVID-19 (a few samples of this study predate the infection). Cell type and time point are not known.

This clonotype was found a few times. CDR3 DNA sequence: TGCAGCGTGGATGAGGACGGGAGGAACTATGGCTACACCTTC. Translation gives CSVDEDGRNYGYTF. This chain uses TRBV29-1 with TRBJ1-2; no definite D call. Germline-derived CDR1 and CDR2 are SQVTM and ANQGSEA. Trimming took 6 bases from V and 2 from J, leaving 16 bases between them. This CDR3 comprises 14 residues. Combining the CDR3 with reference TRBV29-1 and TRBJ1-2 gives the whole variable domain SAVISQKPSRDICQRGTSLTIQCQVDSQVTMMFWYRQQPGQSLTLIATANQGSEATYESGFVIDKFPISRPNLTFSTLTVSNMSPEDSSIYLCSVDEDGRNYGYTFGSGTRLTVV.

There are many counts of this clonotype. The junction departs from the called germline gene at one end, perhaps through a read error. Here the CDR3 reads CASSRQETQYF. Written as DNA, the CDR3 is TGTGCCAGCAGTCGACAGGAGACCCAGTACTTC. The V and J genes are TRBV5-1 and TRBJ2-5; a possible D gene is TRBD1 (5 bases). The germline CDR1 and CDR2 sequences are SGHRS and YFSETQ. The CDR3 consists of 11 residues.

The chain recombines TRBV10-2 with TRBJ1-1; D might be TRBD1 (5 bases). V was cut by 9 bases and J by 0 bases, with 17 bases left in between. The CDR3 runs 15 residues. Germline lookup yields CDR1 WSHSY and CDR2 SAAADI. The CDR3 DNA reads as TGCGCCAGTCTACCAGGGTCTCGGATGAACACTGAAGCTTTCTTT. This sequence encodes CASLPGSRMNTEAFF.